One sample yielded the 4 T cell receptor beta chains listed below, sequenced in a study of cytomegalovirus exposure and HLA in healthy donors. PCR employed 60 Vbeta and 13 Jbeta primers. The repertoire was sequenced with immunoSEQ multiplex PCR; TCRdb's copy has only in-frame clones and lacks some. This table has over 150,000 clones, 80% to 90% appearing once. The sequencing sample was made of PBMCs. The receptors were sampled from a woman in her twenties or thirties in good health and CMV-seropositive.

V is TRBV6-5 and J is TRBJ2-7, with D possibly TRBD1 on 6 matching bases. Germline V lookup: CDR1 MNHEY, CDR2 SVGAGI. The CDR3 runs 14 residues. V was clipped by 6 bases and J by 4 bases, with 16 bases between them. The CDR3 sequence is CASSPPGGLYEQYF. CDR3 DNA: TGTGCCAGCAGCCCTCCTGGGGGCCTATACGAGCAGTACTTC.

V and J are TRBV7-2 and TRBJ1-1; D might be TRBD1 (6 bases). Looked up from germline, CDR1 is SGHTA and CDR2 is FQGNSA. V was trimmed by 1 base and J by 1 base, leaving 16 bases between them. The CDR3 loop spans 17 amino acids. The chain's CDR3 is CASSLGIRGGKNTEAFF. The CDR3 nucleotides read TGTGCCAGCAGCTTAGGGATCCGAGGGGGAAAGAACACTGAAGCTTTCTTT. The full variable domain, in which reference TRBV7-2 and TRBJ1-1 provide the parts outside the CDR3, is GAGVSQSPSNKVTEKGKDVELRCDPISGHTALYWYRQSLGQGLEFLIYFQGNSAPDKSGLPSDRFSAERTGGSVSTLTIQRTQQEDSAVYLCASSLGIRGGKNTEAFFGQGTRLTVV.

This chain uses TRBV7-6 with TRBJ1-6; 8 nucleotides agree with TRBD1. This CDR3 region has 15 residues. Germline CDR1 and CDR2: SGHVS and FNYEAQ. The V segment lost 2 bases and the J segment 5 bases; nucleotides outside the gene matches: 2. In DNA, the CDR3 is TGTGCCAGCAGCTTACGACAGGGGAATAATTCACCCCTCCACTTT. It yields the protein CASSLRQGNNSPLHF.

The chain has TRBV6-6 and TRBJ2-7; D call uncertain. This CDR3 has 13 residues. The ends were cut back, 8 bases at V and 7 bases at J, with 18 bases in the middle. From germline, CDR1 is MNHNY and CDR2 SVGAGI (reference sequence). The CDR3 protein is CASAPDRTTEQYF. In DNA, the CDR3 is TGTGCCAGCGCCCCCGATCGAACCACTGAGCAGTACTTC.